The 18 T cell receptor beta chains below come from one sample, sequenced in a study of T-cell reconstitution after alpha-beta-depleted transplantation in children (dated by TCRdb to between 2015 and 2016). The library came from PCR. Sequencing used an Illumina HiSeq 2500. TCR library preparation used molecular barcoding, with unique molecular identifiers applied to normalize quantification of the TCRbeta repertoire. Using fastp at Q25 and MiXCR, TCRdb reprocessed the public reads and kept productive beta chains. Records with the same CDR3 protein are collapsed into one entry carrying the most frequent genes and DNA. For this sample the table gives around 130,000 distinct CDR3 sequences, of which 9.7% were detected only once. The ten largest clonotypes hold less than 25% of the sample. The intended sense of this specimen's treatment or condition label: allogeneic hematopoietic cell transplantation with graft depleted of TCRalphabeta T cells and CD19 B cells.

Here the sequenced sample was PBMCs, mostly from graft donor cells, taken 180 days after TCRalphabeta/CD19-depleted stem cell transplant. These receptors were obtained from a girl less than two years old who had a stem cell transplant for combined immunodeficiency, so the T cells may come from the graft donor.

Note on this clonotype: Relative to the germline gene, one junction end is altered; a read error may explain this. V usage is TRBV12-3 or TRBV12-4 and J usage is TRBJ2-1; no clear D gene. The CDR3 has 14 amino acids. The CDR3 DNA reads TGTGCCAGCAGATTAGTAGGGCTGGACAATGAGCAGTTCTTC. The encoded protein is CASRLVGLDNEQFF.

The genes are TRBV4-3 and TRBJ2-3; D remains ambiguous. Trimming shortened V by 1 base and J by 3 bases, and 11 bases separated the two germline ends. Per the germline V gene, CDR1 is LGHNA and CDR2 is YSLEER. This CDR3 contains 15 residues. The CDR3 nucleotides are TGCGCCAGCAGCCAAGTCCTATTGGGGACAGATACGCAGTATTTT. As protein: CASSQVLLGTDTQYF.

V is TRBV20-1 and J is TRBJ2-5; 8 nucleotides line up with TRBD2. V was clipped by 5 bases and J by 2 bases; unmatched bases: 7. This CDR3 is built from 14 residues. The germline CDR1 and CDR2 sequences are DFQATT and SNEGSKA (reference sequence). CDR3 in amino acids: CSAGGLGGQETQYF. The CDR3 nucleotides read TGCAGTGCTGGGGGACTAGGTGGGCAAGAGACCCAGTACTTC.

DNA of the CDR3: TGTGCCAGCTCAGGATCCCCAGGGGGCCCCTACGAGCAGTACTTC. It is translated as CASSGSPGGPYEQYF. This chain links TRBV18 with TRBJ2-7; TRBD1 agrees at 8 bases. CDR3 length: 15 residues. V shed 5 bases and J 2 bases; nucleotides not matched to a gene: 8. CDR1 is KGHSH and CDR2 is LQKENI in the germline V gene.

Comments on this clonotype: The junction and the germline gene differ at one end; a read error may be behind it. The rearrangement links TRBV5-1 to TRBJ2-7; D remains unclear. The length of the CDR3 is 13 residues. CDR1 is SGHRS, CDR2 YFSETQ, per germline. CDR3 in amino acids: CAGSLEGRHEQYF. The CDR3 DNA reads TGCGCCGGCAGCTTGGAAGGTCGGCACGAGCAGTACTTC. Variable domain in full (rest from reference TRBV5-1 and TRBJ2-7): KAGVTQTPRYLIKTRGQQVTLSCSPISGHRSVSWYQQTPGQGLQFLFEYFSETQRNKGNFPGRFSGRQFSNSRSEMNVSTLELGDSALYLCAGSLEGRHEQYFGPGTRLTVT.

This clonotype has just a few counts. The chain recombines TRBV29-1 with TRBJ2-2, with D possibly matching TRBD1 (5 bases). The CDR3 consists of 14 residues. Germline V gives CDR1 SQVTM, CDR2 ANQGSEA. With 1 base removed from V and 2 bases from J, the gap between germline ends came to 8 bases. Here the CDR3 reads CSVEGQGNTGELFF. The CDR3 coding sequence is TGCAGCGTTGAAGGGCAGGGTAACACCGGGGAGCTGTTTTTT.

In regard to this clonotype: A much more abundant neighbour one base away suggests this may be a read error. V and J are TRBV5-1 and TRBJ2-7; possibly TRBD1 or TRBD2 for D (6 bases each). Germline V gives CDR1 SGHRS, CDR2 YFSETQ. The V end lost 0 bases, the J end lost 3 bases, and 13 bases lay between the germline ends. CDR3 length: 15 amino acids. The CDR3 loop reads CASSLGGDTVYEQYF. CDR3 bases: TGCGCCAGCAGCTTGGGCGGGGACACTGTCTACGAGCAGTACTTC.

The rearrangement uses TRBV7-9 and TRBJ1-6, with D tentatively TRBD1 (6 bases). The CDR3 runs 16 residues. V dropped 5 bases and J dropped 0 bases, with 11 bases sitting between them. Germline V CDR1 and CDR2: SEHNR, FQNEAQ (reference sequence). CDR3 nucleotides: TGTGCCAGCAGCCCGACAGGACGCTCCTATAATTCACCCCTCCACTTT. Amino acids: CASSPTGRSYNSPLHF.

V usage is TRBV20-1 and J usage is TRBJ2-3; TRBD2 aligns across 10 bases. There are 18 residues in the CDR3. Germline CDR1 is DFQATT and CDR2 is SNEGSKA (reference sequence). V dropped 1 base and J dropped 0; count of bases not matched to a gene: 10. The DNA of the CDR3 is TGCAGTGCTAGAGCTGGGCTAGCGGGGGCCTCGAGCACAGATACGCAGTATTTT. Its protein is CSARAGLAGASSTDTQYF.

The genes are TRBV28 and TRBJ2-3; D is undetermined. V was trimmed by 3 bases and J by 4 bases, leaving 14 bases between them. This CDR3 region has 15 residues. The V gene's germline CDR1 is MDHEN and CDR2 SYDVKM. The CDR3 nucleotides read TGTGCCAGCAGTTTGATGCCGGAGTCGGCAGATACGCAGTATTTT. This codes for CASSLMPESADTQYF.

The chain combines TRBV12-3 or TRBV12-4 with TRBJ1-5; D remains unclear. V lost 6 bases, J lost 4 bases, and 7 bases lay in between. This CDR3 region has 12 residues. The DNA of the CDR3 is TGTGCCAGCAGCTCGGGGAATCAGCCCCAGCATTTT. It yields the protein CASSSGNQPQHF.

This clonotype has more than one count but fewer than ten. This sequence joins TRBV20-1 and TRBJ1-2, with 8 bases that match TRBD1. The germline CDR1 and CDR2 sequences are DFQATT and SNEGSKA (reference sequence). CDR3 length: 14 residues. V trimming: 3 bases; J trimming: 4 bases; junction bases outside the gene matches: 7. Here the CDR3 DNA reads TGCAGTGCTAGTCCTCCAGGGGGCCGCTATGGCTACACCTTC. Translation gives CSASPPGGRYGYTF.

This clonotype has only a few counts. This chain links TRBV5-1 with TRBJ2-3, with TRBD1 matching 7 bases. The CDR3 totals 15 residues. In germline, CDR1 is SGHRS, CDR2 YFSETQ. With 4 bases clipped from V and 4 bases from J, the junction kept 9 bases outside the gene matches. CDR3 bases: TGCGCCAGCAGCCAGGCACAGGGGATCGCAGATACGCAGTATTTT. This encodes CASSQAQGIADTQYF.

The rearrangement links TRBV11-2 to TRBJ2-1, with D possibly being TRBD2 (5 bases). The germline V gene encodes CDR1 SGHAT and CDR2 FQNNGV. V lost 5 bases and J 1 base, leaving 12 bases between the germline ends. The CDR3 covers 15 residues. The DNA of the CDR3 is TGTGCCAGCAGCCGGCGGGTCCAATCCTACAATGAGCAGTTCTTC. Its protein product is CASSRRVQSYNEQFF.

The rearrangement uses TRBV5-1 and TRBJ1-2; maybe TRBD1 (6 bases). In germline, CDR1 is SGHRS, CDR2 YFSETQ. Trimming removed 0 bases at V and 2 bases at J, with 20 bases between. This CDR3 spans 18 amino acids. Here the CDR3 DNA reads TGCGCCAGCAGCTTGGTCCCGCCGCTCGGGGGGGCGAACTATGGCTACACCTTC. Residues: CASSLVPPLGGANYGYTF.

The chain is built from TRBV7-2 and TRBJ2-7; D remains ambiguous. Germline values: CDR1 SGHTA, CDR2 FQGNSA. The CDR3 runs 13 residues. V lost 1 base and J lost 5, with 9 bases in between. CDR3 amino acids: CASSLGSRDEQYF. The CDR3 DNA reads TGTGCCAGCAGCTTAGGATCACGTGACGAGCAGTACTTC. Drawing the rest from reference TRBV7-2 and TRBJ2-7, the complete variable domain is GAGVSQSPSNKVTEKGKDVELRCDPISGHTALYWYRQSLGQGLEFLIYFQGNSAPDKSGLPSDRFSAERTGGSVSTLTIQRTQQEDSAVYLCASSLGSRDEQYFGPGTRLTVT.

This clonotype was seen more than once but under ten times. The CDR3 here is CASSRGGGLYEQYF. DNA of the CDR3: TGTGCCAGCAGTAGGGGAGGGGGGCTCTACGAGCAGTACTTC. The J gene is TRBJ2-7, the V gene TRBV12-3 or TRBV12-4, with a tentative D call TRBD2 (7 bases). V lost 5 bases and J lost 3, with 14 bases in between. CDR3 size: 14 residues.

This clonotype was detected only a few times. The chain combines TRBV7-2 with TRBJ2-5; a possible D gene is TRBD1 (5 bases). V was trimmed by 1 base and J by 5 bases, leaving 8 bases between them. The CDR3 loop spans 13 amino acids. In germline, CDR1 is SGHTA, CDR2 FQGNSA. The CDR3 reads CASSLEGIETQYF. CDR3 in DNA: TGTGCCAGCAGCTTAGAGGGGATTGAGACCCAGTACTTC.